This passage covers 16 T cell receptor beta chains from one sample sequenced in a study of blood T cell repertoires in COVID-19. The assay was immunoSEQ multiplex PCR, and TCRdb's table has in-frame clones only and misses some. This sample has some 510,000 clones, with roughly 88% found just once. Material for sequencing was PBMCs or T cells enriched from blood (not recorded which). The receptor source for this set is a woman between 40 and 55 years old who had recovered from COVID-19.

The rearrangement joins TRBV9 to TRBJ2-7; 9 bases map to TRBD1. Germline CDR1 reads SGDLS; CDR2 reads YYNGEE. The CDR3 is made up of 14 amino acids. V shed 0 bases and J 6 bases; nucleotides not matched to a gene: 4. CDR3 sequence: CASSVGGTGFEQYF. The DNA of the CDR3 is TGTGCCAGCAGCGTAGGGGGGACAGGGTTCGAGCAGTACTTC.

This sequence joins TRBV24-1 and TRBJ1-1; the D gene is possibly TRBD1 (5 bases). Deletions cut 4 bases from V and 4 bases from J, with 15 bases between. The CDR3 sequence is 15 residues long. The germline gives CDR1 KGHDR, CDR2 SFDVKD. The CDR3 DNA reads TGTGCCACCAGTGACCCACGCGCCGGGGGCACTGAAGCTTTCTTT. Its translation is CATSDPRAGGTEAFF.

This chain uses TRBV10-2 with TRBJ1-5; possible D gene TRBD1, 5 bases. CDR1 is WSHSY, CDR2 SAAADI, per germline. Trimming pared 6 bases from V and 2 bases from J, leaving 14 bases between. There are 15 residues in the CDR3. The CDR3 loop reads CASSRTGRGNQPQHF. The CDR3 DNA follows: TGCGCCAGCAGCCGAACGGGCAGGGGCAATCAGCCCCAGCATTTT.

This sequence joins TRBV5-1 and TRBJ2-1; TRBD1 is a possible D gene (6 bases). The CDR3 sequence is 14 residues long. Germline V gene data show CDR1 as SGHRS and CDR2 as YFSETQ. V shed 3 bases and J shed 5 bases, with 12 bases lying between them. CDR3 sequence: CASSSGQPNNEQFF. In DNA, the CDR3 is TGCGCCAGCAGCTCCGGACAGCCTAACAATGAGCAGTTCTTC.

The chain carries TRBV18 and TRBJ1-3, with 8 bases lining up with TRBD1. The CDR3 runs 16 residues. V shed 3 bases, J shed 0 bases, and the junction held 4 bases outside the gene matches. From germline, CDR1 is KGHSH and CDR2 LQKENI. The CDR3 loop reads CASSPQGASSGNTIYF. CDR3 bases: TGTGCCAGCTCACCTCAGGGGGCTTCCTCTGGAAACACCATATATTTT.

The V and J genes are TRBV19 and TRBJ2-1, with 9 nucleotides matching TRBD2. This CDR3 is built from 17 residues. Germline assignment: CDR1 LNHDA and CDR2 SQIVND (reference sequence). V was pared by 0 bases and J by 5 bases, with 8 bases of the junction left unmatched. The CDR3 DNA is TGTGCCAGTAGTATAGATCTGAGGACTAGCGCGCACAATGAGCAGTTCTTC. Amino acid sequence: CASSIDLRTSAHNEQFF.

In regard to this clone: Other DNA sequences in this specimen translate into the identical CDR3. The chain's CDR3 is CASSFSGSSYNEQFF. The CDR3, as DNA: TGCGCCAGCAGCTTTAGCGGGAGTTCCTACAATGAGCAGTTCTTC. The V and J genes are TRBV5-1 and TRBJ2-1, with 9 nucleotides matching TRBD2. The germline CDR1 and CDR2 sequences are SGHRS and YFSETQ. The CDR3 totals 15 residues. The trim removed 2 bases at V and 1 base at J, leaving 1 base unmatched.

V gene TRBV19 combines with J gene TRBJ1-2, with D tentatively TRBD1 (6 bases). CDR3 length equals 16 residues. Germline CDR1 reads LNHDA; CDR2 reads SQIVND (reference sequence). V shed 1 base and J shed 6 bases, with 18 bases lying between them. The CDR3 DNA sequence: TGTGCCAGTAGTATAGGGGACACTACCGGGTATGATGGCTACACCTTC. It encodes CASSIGDTTGYDGYTF.

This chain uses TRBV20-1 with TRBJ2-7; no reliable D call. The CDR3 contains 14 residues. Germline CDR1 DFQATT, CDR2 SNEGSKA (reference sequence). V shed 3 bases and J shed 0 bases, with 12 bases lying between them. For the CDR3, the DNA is TGCAGTGCTAGTCCCGGGTCGGCCTCCTACGAGCAGTACTTC. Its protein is CSASPGSASYEQYF.

The CDR3 DNA reads TGTGCCAGCAGCTTAGATTGGACAGACCTAAACACCATATATTTT. Its translation: CASSLDWTDLNTIYF. The rearrangement links TRBV11-2 to TRBJ1-3; D may be TRBD1 (6 bases). The V end lost 0 bases, the J end lost 6 bases, and 12 bases lay between the germline ends. The CDR3 loop spans 15 amino acids. Looked up from germline, CDR1 is SGHAT and CDR2 is FQNNGV. The entire variable domain, with the rest obtained from reference TRBV11-2 and TRBJ1-3, is as follows: EAGVAQSPRYKIIEKRQSVAFWCNPISGHATLYWYQQILGQGPKLLIQFQNNGVVDDSQLPKDRFSAERLKGVDSTLKIQPAKLEDSAVYLCASSLDWTDLNTIYFGEGSWLTVV.

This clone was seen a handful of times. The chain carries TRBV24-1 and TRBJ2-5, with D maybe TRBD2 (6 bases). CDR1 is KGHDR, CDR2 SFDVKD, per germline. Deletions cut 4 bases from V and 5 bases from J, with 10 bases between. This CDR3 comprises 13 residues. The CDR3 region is CATSDPAGETQYF. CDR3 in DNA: TGTGCCACCAGTGACCCGGCGGGGGAGACCCAGTACTTC.

The CDR3: CASSLPGLVGKYEQYF. The CDR3 region has the DNA TGTGCCAGCAGTTTACCAGGGCTCGTGGGGAAGTACGAGCAGTACTTC. V and J are TRBV28 and TRBJ2-7, with D maybe TRBD1 (5 bases). Trimming took 2 bases from V and 4 from J, leaving 18 bases between them. CDR1 is MDHEN and CDR2 is SYDVKM in the germline V gene. The CDR3 totals 16 residues. The complete variable domain, with remaining parts taken from reference TRBV28 and TRBJ2-7, reads DVKVTQSSRYLVKRTGEKVFLECVQDMDHENMFWYRQDPGLGLRLIYFSYDVKMKEKGDIPEGYSVSREKKERFSLILESASTNQTSMYLCASSLPGLVGKYEQYFGPGTRLTVT.

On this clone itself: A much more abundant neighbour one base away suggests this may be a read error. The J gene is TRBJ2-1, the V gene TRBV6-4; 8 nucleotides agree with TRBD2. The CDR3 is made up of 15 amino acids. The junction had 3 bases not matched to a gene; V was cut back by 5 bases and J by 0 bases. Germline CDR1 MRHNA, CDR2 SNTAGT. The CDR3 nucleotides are TGTGCCAGCAGTCCTCTAGCGGGCTCCTACAATGAGCAGTTCTTC. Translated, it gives CASSPLAGSYNEQFF.

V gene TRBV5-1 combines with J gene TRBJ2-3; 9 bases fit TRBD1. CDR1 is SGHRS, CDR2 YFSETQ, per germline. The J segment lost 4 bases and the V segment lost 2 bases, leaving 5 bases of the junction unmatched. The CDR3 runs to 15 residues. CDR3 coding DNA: TGCGCCAGCAGCTTTGGGACAGGGATCTCAGATACGCAGTATTTT. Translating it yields CASSFGTGISDTQYF. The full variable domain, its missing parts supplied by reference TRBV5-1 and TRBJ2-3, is KAGVTQTPRYLIKTRGQQVTLSCSPISGHRSVSWYQQTPGQGLQFLFEYFSETQRNKGNFPGRFSGRQFSNSRSEMNVSTLELGDSALYLCASSFGTGISDTQYFGPGTRLTVL.

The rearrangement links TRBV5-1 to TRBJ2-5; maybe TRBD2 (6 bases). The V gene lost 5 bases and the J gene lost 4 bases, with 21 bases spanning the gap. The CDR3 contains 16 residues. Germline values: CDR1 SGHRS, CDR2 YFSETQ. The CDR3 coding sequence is TGCGCCAGCAGGCGTGGGGACTCCTTAAGAGGAGAGACCCAGTACTTC. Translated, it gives CASRRGDSLRGETQYF.

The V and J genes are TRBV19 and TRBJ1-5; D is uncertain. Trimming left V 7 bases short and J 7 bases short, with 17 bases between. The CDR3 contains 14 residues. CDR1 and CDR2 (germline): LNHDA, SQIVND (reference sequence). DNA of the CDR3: TGTGCCAGTATTGGTCAGACTTTTGGACAGCCCCAGCATTTT. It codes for CASIGQTFGQPQHF.